This section outlines one TCR beta chain sequence together with its context. Profiled with immunoSEQ multiplex PCR; TCRdb holds only in-frame clones, not every one. The data contain about 45,000 clones, 84% of them singletons. The germline V gene encodes CDR1 LNHDA and CDR2 SQIVND (reference sequence). The CDR3 length is 10 residues. V was clipped by 7 bases and J by 11 bases, with 11 bases between them. These data come from a study of blood T cell repertoires in COVID-19. Study background: COVID-19 samples from acute and convalescent phases originated in the United States, Italy and Spain.

The sample taken for sequencing was peripheral blood. The chain employs TRBV19 and TRBJ1-1; D uncertain. This sequence was found in a human donor in a cohort sampled during active COVID-19. In DNA, the CDR3 is TGTGCCAGTATGGCAGAAAAGGCTTTCTTT. Protein: CASMAEKAFF.